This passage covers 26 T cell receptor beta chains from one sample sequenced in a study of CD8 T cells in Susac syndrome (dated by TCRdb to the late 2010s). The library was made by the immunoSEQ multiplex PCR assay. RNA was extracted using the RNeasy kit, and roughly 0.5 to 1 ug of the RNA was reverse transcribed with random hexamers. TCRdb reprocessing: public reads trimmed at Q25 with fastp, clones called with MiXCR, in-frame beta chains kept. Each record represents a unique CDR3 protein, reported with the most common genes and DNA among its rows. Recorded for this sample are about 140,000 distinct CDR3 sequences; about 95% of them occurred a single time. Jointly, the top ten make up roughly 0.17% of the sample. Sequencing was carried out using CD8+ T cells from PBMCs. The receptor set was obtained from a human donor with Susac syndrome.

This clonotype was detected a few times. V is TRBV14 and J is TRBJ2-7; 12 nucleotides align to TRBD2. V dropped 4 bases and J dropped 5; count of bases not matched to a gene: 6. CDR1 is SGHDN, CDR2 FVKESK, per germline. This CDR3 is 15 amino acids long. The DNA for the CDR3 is TGTGCCAGCAGCCTACTAGCGGGAGGCTTTGACGAGCAGTACTTC. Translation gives CASSLLAGGFDEQYF. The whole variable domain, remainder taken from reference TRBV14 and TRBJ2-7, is EAGVTQFPSHSVIEKGQTVTLRCDPISGHDNLYWYRRVMGKEIKFLLHFVKESKQDESGMPNNRFLAERTGGTYSTLKVQPAELEDSGVYFCASSLLAGGFDEQYFGPGTRLTVT.

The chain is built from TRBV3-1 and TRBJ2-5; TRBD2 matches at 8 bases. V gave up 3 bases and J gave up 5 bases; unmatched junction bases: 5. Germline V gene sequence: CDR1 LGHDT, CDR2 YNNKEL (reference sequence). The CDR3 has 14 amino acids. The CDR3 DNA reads TGTGCCAGCAGCCAGCGGGAGGTTGGGGAGACCCAGTACTTC. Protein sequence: CASSQREVGETQYF.

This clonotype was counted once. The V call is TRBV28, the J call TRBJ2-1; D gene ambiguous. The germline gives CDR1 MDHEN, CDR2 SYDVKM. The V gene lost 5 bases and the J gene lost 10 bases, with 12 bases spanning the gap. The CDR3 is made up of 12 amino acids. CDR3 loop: CASSLGSREQFF. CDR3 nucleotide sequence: TGTGCCAGCAGTCTAGGGTCGAGAGAGCAGTTCTTC.

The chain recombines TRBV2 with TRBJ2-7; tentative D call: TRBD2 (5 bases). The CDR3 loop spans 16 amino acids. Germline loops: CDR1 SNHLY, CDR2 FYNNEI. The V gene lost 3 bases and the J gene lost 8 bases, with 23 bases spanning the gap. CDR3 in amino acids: CASSDALWTESLQQYF. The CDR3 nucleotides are TGTGCCAGCAGTGACGCTCTTTGGACTGAAAGCCTGCAGCAGTACTTC.

The CDR3 sequence is CASSRTQPEQYF. DNA of the CDR3: TGTGCCAGCAGTCGGACCCAACCCGAGCAGTACTTC. The gene calls are TRBV12-3 or TRBV12-4 and TRBJ2-7, with D unclear. CDR3 length: 12 amino acids. The V end was cut by 5 bases, the J end by 6 bases, with 11 bases between.

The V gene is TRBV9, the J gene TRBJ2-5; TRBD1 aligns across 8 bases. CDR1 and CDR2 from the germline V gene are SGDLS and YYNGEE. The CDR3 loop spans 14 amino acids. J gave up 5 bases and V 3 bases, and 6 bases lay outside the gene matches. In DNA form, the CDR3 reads TGTGCCAGCAGCGCCCCACAGGGGGTGGAGACCCAGTACTTC. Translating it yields CASSAPQGVETQYF.

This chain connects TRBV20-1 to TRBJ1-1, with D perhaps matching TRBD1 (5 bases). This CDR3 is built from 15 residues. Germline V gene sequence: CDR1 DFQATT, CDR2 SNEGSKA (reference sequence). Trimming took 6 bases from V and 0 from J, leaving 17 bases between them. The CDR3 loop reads CSAPGQGPMNTEAFF. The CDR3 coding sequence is TGCAGTGCGCCAGGTCAGGGACCCATGAACACTGAAGCTTTCTTT.

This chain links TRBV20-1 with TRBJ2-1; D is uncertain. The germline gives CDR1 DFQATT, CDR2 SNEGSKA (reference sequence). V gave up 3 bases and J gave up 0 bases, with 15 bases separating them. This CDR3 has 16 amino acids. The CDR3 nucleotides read TGCAGTGCTAGCCCCCAAGGACCTTACTCCTACAATGAGCAGTTCTTC. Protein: CSASPQGPYSYNEQFF.

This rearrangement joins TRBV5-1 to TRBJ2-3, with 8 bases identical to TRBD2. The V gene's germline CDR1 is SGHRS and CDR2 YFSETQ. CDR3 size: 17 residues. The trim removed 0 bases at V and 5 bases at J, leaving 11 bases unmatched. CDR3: CASSLADLGLDRDTQYF. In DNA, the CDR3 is TGCGCCAGCAGCTTGGCCGATTTGGGACTAGATCGAGATACGCAGTATTTT.

The CDR3, as DNA: TGTGCCACCAGCAGAGCCGGGACAGGGGGCTATGGCTACACCTTC. Its protein is CATSRAGTGGYGYTF. The chain combines TRBV15 with TRBJ1-2; 11 nucleotides line up with TRBD1. This CDR3 has 15 amino acids. The V gene end was trimmed by 1 base and the J gene end by 4 bases; junction bases not matched to a gene: 2. CDR1 and CDR2 from the germline V gene are LNHNV and YYDKDF (reference sequence).

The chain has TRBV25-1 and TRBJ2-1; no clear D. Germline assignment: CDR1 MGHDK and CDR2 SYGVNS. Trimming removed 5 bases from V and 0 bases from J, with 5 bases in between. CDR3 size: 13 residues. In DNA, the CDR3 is TGTGCCAGCAGTATTAGCTCCTACAATGAGCAGTTCTTC. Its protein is CASSISSYNEQFF.

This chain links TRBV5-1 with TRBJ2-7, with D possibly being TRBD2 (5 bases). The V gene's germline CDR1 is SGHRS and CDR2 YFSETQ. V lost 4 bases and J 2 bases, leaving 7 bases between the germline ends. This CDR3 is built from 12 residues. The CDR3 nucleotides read TGCGCCAGCAGCGCCGGGACCTACGAGCAGTACTTC. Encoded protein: CASSAGTYEQYF.

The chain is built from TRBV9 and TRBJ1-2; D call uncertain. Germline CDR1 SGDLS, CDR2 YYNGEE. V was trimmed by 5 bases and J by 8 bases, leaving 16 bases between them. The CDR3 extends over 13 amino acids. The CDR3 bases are TGTGCCAGCAGTGATGTACCTCGCGGCGGCTACACCTTC. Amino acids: CASSDVPRGGYTF.

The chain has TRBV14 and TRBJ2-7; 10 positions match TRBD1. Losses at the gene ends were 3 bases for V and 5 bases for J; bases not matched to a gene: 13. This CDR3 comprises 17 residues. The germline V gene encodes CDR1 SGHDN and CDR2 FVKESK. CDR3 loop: CASSHLPGQGPMNEQYF. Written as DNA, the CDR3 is TGTGCCAGCAGCCATCTTCCGGGACAGGGGCCTATGAACGAGCAGTACTTC.

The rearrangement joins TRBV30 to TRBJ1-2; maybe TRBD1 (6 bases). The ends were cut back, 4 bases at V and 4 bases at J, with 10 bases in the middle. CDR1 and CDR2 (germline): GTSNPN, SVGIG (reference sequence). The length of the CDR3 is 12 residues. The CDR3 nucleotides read TGTGCCTGGATCGGGGGCGGCTATGGCTACACCTTC. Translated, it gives CAWIGGGYGYTF.

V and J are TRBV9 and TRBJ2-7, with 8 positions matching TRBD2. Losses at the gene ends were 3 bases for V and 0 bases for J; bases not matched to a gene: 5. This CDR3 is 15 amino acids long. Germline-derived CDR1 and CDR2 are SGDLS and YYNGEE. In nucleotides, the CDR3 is TGTGCCAGCAGCGAGACTAGCGTCCCCTCCTACGAGCAGTACTTC. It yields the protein CASSETSVPSYEQYF.

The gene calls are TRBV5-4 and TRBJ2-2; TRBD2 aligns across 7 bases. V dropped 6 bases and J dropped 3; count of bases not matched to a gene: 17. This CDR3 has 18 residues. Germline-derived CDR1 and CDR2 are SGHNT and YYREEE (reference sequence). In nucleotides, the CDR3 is TGTGCCAGCATTTCCTCTGGGGTGAGGGGAGGGGACACCGGGGAGCTGTTTTTT. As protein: CASISSGVRGGDTGELFF.

Here the CDR3 DNA reads TGTGCCTGGAGTGGGGGAAGCTCCTACGAGCAGTACTTC. Translated: CAWSGGSSYEQYF. The chain is built from TRBV30 and TRBJ2-7; D is unclear. Per the germline V gene, CDR1 is GTSNPN and CDR2 is SVGIG (reference sequence). Trimming removed 1 base from V and 0 bases from J, with 7 bases in between. The CDR3 covers 13 residues.

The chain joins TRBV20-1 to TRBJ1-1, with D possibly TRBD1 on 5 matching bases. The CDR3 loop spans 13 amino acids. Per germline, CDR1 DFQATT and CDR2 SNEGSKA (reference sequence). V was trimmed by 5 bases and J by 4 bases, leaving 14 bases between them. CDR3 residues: CSAQGALGTEAFF. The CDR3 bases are TGCAGTGCTCAAGGGGCGCTGGGCACTGAAGCTTTCTTT.

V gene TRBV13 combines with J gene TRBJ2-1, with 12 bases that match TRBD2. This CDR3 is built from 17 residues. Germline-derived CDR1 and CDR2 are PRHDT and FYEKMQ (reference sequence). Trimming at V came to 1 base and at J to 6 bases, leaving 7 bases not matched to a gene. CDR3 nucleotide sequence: TGTGCCAGCAGCTTAGCCCCACTAGCGGGAGGTTTCAATGAGCAGTTCTTC. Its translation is CASSLAPLAGGFNEQFF.

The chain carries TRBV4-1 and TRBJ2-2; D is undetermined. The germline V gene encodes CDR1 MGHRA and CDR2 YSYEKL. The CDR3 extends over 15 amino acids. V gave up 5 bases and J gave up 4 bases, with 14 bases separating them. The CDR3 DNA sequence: TGCGCCAGCAGCTTTCACATTACAGCCACCGGGGAGCTGTTTTTT. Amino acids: CASSFHITATGELFF.

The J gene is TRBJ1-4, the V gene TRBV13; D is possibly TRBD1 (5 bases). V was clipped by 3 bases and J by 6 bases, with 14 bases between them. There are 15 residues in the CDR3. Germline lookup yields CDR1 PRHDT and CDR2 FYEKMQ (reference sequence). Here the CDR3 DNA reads TGTGCCAGCAGCTTCCAGCGGACACGGGATGAAAAACTGTTTTTT. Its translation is CASSFQRTRDEKLFF.

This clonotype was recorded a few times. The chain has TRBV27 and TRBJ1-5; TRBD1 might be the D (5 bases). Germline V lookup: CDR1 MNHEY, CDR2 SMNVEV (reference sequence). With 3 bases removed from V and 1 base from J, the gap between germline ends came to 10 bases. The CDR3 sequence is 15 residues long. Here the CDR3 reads CASSLGTGSNQPQHF. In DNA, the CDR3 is TGTGCCAGCAGTTTGGGGACCGGAAGCAATCAGCCCCAGCATTTT.

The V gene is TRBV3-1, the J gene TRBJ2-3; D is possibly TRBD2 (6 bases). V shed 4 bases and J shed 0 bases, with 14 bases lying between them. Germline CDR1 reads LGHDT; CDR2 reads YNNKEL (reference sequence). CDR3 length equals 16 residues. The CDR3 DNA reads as TGTGCCAGCAGCCGAGTGGCGGGATGGAGCACAGATACGCAGTATTTT. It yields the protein CASSRVAGWSTDTQYF.

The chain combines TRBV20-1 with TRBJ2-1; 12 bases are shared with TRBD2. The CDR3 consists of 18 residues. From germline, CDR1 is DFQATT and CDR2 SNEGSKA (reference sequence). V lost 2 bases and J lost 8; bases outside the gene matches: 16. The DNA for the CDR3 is TGCAGTGCTAGACCTAACTATTACGGGACTAGCGGGCCATATGAGCAGTTCTTC. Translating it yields CSARPNYYGTSGPYEQFF.

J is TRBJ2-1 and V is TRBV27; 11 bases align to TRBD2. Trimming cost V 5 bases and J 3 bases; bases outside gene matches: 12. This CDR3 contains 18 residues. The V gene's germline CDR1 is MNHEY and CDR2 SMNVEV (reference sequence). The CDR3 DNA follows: TGTGCCAGCAGTCCTGGGACTAGCGGAGTCCAACTCTACAATGAGCAGTTCTTC. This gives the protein CASSPGTSGVQLYNEQFF.